This entry describes one T cell receptor beta chain. Its antigen is still unknown. The data originate from a study of cytomegalovirus exposure and HLA in healthy donors. Study-wide points: A few of the chains that were CMV-associated were confirmed in vitro to be specific for CMV antigens. Reports described diagnosis of cytomegalovirus status by the classifier as highly specific and sensitive.

Repertoires were generated with immunoSEQ multiplex PCR, while TCRdb's copy carries only in-frame clones and drops some. The data contain roughly 100,000 clones, around 83% of them singletons. Germline V gene data show CDR1 as MNHEY and CDR2 as SVGAGI. This CDR3 has 15 residues. Trimming cost V 4 bases and J 3 bases, with 13 bases left between them. Separation from the roughly 670-subject first cohort characterized the 120-subject validation cohort, to which the donors belonged. This receptor was identified in a woman aged 18 to 35 in good health and CMV-seropositive. The chain joins TRBV6-5 to TRBJ1-5; weak D call: TRBD1 (6 bases). The source material was PBMCs. CDR3: CASSSTGQLNQPQHF. For the CDR3, the DNA is TGTGCCAGCAGTTCGACAGGTCAGCTCAATCAGCCCCAGCATTTT.